Here is one TCR beta chain with its context. Assay used: immunoSEQ multiplex PCR; TCRdb lists only in-frame clones, some missing. This sample has nearly 250,000 clones, with 85% found just once. The data stem from a study of blood T cell repertoires in COVID-19. Study-level information: From the United States, Italy and Spain came samples of acute and convalescent COVID-19.

Germline assignment: CDR1 SGDLS and CDR2 YYNGEE. V gave up 4 bases and J gave up 5 bases; unmatched junction bases: 11. This CDR3 region has 15 residues. This receptor was identified in a woman aged 50 to 60 with acute COVID-19. The V and J genes are TRBV9 and TRBJ1-1; TRBD1 agrees at 7 bases. Sequencing input: PBMCs or T cells enriched from blood (not recorded which). Here the CDR3 DNA reads TGTGCCAGCAGCACCCTTCAACAGGGGAAGACTGAAGCTTTCTTT. This gives the protein CASSTLQQGKTEAFF.